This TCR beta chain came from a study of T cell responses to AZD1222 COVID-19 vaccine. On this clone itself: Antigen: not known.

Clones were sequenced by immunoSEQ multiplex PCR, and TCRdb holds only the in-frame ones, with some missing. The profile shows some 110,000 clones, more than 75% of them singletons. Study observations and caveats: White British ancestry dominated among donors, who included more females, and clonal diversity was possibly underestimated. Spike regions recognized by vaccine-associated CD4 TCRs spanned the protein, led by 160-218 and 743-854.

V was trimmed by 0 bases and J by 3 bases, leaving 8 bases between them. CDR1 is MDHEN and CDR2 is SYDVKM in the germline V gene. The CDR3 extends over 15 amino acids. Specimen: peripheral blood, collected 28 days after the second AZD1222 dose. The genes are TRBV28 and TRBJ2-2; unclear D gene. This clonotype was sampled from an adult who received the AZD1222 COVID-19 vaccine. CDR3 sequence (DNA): TGTGCCAGCAGTTTATGGTCTAGGGACACCGGGGAGCTGTTTTTT. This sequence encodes CASSLWSRDTGELFF.